This is a list of T cell receptor beta chains from one sample in a study of human versus mouse CDR3 diversity and MHC coevolution. The table came from immunoSEQ multiplex PCR; TCRdb's copy has only in-frame clones and leaves some out. The table records tens of thousands of clones, 93% of them present only once. The source material was naive CD4+ T cells from blood. The origin of the receptors is a person between 25 and 70 years old in good health. CDR3s include the opening cysteine and the closing phenylalanine or tryptophan. The D gene is left open where the match is weak. Clone size is given for some rows only: seen once, a few or many times, or a class if the clone is expanded.

j_gene,abundance,d_gene,v_gene,len,CDR3nt,CDR3aa
TRBJ1-5,NA,NA,TRBV18,15,TGTGCCAGCTCACCGTGGGACAATAGCAATCAGCCCCAGCATTTT,CASSPWDNSNQPQHF
TRBJ2-1,NA,TRBD2,TRBV9,14,TGTGCCAGCAAGGAGCGGGAGGGCTACAATGAGCAGTTCTTC,CASKEREGYNEQFF
TRBJ2-5,NA,TRBD1,TRBV5-6,15,TGTGCCAGCAGCTTGCTCGGGACAGTCCAAGAGACCCAGTACTTC,CASSLLGTVQETQYF
TRBJ2-2,NA,NA,TRBV7-9,15,TGTGCCAGCATCCCAGGATTGGGGCCCACCGGGGAGCTGTTTTTT,CASIPGLGPTGELFF
TRBJ2-7,NA,NA,TRBV18,15,TGTGCCAGCTCACCTTTCTCACAGGCCTCCTACGAGCAGTACTTC,CASSPFSQASYEQYF
TRBJ1-3,NA,NA,TRBV18,13,TGTGCCAGCTCACTCTTGGACTTCAACACCATATATTTT,CASSLLDFNTIYF
TRBJ2-5,NA,TRBD1,TRBV6-5,14,TGTGCCAGCAGCCAGACAGGGGGTCGTGAGACCCAGTACTTC,CASSQTGGRETQYF
TRBJ2-5,NA,NA,TRBV10-2,12,TGCGCCAGCAGTTTATCCTTGGAGACCCAGTACTTC,CASSLSLETQYF
TRBJ1-5,NA,NA,TRBV28,12,TGTGCCAGTTCGTTCGGGGGTCAGCCCCAGCATTTT,CASSFGGQPQHF
TRBJ1-3,NA,NA,TRBV9,18,TGTGCCAGCAGCCCAACGCCCGGGGGGCTCCTCTCTGGAAACACCATATATTTT,CASSPTPGGLLSGNTIYF
TRBJ2-7,once,TRBD1,TRBV5-4,16,TGTGCCAGCAGCTTGGGAGGCGCACAGGGGGCGTTCGAGCAGTACTTT,CASSLGGAQGAFEQYF
TRBJ1-6,NA,NA,TRBV30,16,TGTGCCTGGAGTGTACCGCAGGGCTCCTATAATTCACCCCTCCACTTT,CAWSVPQGSYNSPLHF
TRBJ2-3,NA,TRBD2,TRBV30,15,TGTGCCTGTCTGAGGGGTAGCGGGAGGGCGGTTAAGCAGTATTTT,CACLRGSGRAVKQYF
TRBJ1-1,NA,NA,TRBV5-8,15,TGTGCCAGCAGCTTCCCCAGGGCAGGTGGAACTGAAGCTTTCTTT,CASSFPRAGGTEAFF
TRBJ2-4,NA,NA,TRBV30,14,TGTGCCTGGAGCGGCGGGCCAGCCAAAAACATTCAGTACTTC,CAWSGGPAKNIQYF
TRBJ2-5,NA,NA,TRBV6-5,16,TGTGCCAGCAGCTACACAGGGACGACTCACCAAGAGACCCAGTACTTC,CASSYTGTTHQETQYF
TRBJ1-3,NA,NA,TRBV7-2,14,TGTGCCAGCAGCTTAGTCGGCTCTGGAAACACCATATATTTT,CASSLVGSGNTIYF
TRBJ1-2,NA,TRBD1,TRBV6-5,13,TGTGCCAGCAGTTACACAGGGGGCTGGGGCTACACCTTC,CASSYTGGWGYTF
TRBJ2-1,once,TRBD2,TRBV19,15,TGTGCCAGTAGTACCTCTAGCGGGAGGGCCTATGAGCAGTTCTTC,CASSTSSGRAYEQFF
TRBJ2-7,NA,NA,TRBV21-1,9,TGTGCCAGCAGCAAAGTTCCTCCCTTT,CASSKVPPF
TRBJ2-7,NA,TRBD2,TRBV7-2,16,TGTGCCAGCAGCTTAGGATCCCTAGCGGTAAACTACGAGCAGTACTTC,CASSLGSLAVNYEQYF
TRBJ2-7,NA,NA,TRBV5-1,16,TGCGCCAGCAGCTTGAATGCGCTACCATTTCCCTACGAGCAGTACTTC,CASSLNALPFPYEQYF
TRBJ1-2,NA,TRBD1,TRBV28,13,TGTGCCAGCGAACCGGGACAGGGTGGGGGCTACACCTTC,CASEPGQGGGYTF
TRBJ2-7,NA,NA,TRBV14,15,TGTGCCAGCAGCCCAGAAGCCAGGGGCGCCTACGAGCAGTACTTC,CASSPEARGAYEQYF
TRBJ2-1,NA,TRBD1,TRBV18,16,TGTGCCAGCTCACCATTTCAGGGGGCCGAATACAATGAGCAGTTCTTC,CASSPFQGAEYNEQFF
TRBJ1-1,NA,TRBD1,TRBV4-2,15,TGTGCCAGCAGCCGCTCGGACAGGGCGGTCACTGAAGCTTTCTTT,CASSRSDRAVTEAFF
TRBJ1-1,few,TRBD1,TRBV19,14,TGTGCCAGTAGTGGGGGACAGGGGGCGTCTGAAGCTTTCTTT,CASSGGQGASEAFF
TRBJ2-1,NA,TRBD2,TRBV6-4,19,TGTGCCAGCAGTCTTTACCCAGCTAGCGGGGGGGGCCCCTACAATGAGCAGTTCTTC,CASSLYPASGGGPYNEQFF
TRBJ2-4,NA,NA,TRBV6-4,16,TGTGCCAGCAGTGACCTGGACCAGAGGGTCAAAAACATTCAGTACTTC,CASSDLDQRVKNIQYF
TRBJ2-3,NA,TRBD2,TRBV5-4,16,TGTGCCAGCAGCTTGGGGGCTAGCGGGAGCACAGATACGCAGTATTTT,CASSLGASGSTDTQYF
TRBJ1-1,NA,NA,TRBV7-8,14,TGTGCCAGCAGCTGGGGGGGATCCCTCACTGAAGCTTTCTTT,CASSWGGSLTEAFF
TRBJ2-7,NA,TRBD2,TRBV11-2,17,TGTGCCAGCAGCCTCAATCCTAGCGGGCCATCCTCCTACGAGCAGTACTTC,CASSLNPSGPSSYEQYF
TRBJ1-1,once,NA,TRBV5-1,16,TGCGCCAGCAGCTCGAAACGGATGGGGGGGAGCACTGAAGCTTTCTTT,CASSSKRMGGSTEAFF
TRBJ1-1,NA,TRBD1,TRBV18,17,TGTGCCAGCTCACCTCCCGGGACAGGGGGCAGGGGCACTGAAGCTTTCTTT,CASSPPGTGGRGTEAFF
TRBJ2-7,NA,NA,TRBV11-3,13,TGTGCCAGCAGCACTGGACAGTTGGACGAGCAGTACTTC,CASSTGQLDEQYF
TRBJ1-3,NA,NA,TRBV5-6,16,TGTGCCAGCAGGCCTACGCGGGGAATAAGTGGAAACACCATATATTTT,CASRPTRGISGNTIYF
TRBJ1-5,NA,TRBD1,TRBV28,14,TGTGCCAGCAGTACAGGGGCGGGAAATCAGCCCCAGCATTTT,CASSTGAGNQPQHF
TRBJ2-7,NA,TRBD2,TRBV6-5,13,TGTGCCAGCCAGAGTAGGTCCGGGGGGGAGCAGTACTTC,CASQSRSGGEQYF
TRBJ2-1,once,TRBD1,TRBV5-1,14,TGCGCCAGCAGCCCGGGACAGGGCCTCAATGAGCAGTTCTTC,CASSPGQGLNEQFF
TRBJ1-1,NA,TRBD1,TRBV5-1,14,TGCGCCAGCCACCCCGGGACAGGGGGCACTGAAGCTTTCTTT,CASHPGTGGTEAFF
TRBJ2-7,NA,NA,TRBV9,13,TGTGCCAGCAGCAACCTAGTATCGGGGGAGCAGTACTTC,CASSNLVSGEQYF
TRBJ2-1,NA,NA,TRBV7-3,15,TGTGCCAGCAGCTTACTCCTAGTCACCCCCAATGAGCAGTTCTTC,CASSLLLVTPNEQFF
TRBJ2-1,NA,NA,TRBV7-3,18,TGTGCCAGCAGCTTGGCGATGAAGGTTGGTGACTTCCAGAATGAGCAGTTCTTC,CASSLAMKVGDFQNEQFF
TRBJ2-1,NA,TRBD1,TRBV27,16,TGTGCCAGCAGTTTATCGGAGTCAGGGGGCATCGATGAGCAGTTCTTC,CASSLSESGGIDEQFF
TRBJ2-7,NA,NA,TRBV11-2,13,TGTGCCAGCAGCTTAGACAGGGGTTACGAGCAGTACTTC,CASSLDRGYEQYF
TRBJ1-3,few,NA,TRBV5-4,15,TGTGCCAGCAGCTTGGCGGGGGTTGGAGGAAACACCATATATTTT,CASSLAGVGGNTIYF
TRBJ1-1,NA,NA,TRBV27,12,TGTGCCAGCAGTAGGACAGTCACTGAAGCTTTCTTT,CASSRTVTEAFF
TRBJ2-1,NA,NA,TRBV7-7,15,TGTGCTAGCAGCTCCAGGGGATTGACCTACAATGAGCAGTTCTTC,CASSSRGLTYNEQFF
TRBJ1-1,NA,NA,TRBV5-1,13,TGCGCCAGCAGCTTGCAGGGGAACACTGAAGCTTTCTTT,CASSLQGNTEAFF
TRBJ1-1,NA,NA,TRBV27,14,TGTGCCAGCAGTTTATGGATCAACAGGGAGGAAGCTTTCTTT,CASSLWINREEAFF